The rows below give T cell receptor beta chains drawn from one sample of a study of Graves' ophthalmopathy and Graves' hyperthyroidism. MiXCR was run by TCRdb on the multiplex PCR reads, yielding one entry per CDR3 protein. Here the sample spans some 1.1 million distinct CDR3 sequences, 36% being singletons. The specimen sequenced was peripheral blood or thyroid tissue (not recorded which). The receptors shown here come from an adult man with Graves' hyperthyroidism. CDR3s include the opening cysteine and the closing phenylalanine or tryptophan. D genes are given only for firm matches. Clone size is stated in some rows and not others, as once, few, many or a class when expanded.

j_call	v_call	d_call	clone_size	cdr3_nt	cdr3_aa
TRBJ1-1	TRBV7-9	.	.	TGTGCCAGCAGCCCCCCGGCAGACACTGAAGCTTTCTTT	CASSPPADTEAFF
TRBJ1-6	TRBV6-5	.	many	TGTGCCAGACAGGGAGTTATCAATAATTCACCCCTCCACTTT	CARQGVINNSPLHF
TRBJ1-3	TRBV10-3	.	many	TGTGCCATCAGTGAGCAGAGAGGGTCGAGCTCTGGAAACACCATATATTTT	CAISEQRGSSSGNTIYF
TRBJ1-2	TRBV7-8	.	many	TGTGCCAGCACCAGGACAGTAAACTATGGCTACACCTTC	CASTRTVNYGYTF
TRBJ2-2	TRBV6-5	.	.	TGTGCCAGCGTTTGGCAGTACACCGGGGAGCTGTTTTTT	CASVWQYTGELFF
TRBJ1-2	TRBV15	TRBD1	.	TGTGCCACCAGCAGAGGGATAGGACAGGGGGCTCGGGGCTACACCTTC	CATSRGIGQGARGYTF
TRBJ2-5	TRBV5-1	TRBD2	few	TGCGCCAGCCGGGGGGGTAAAGAGACCCAGTACTTC	CASRGGKETQYF
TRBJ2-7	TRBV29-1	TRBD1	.	TGCAGCACGATCCGGGACAGGGGAATCAATGAGCAGTACTTC	CSTIRDRGINEQYF
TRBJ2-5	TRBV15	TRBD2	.	TGTGCCACCAGCAGACTAGGGACTAGCGGGAGGGGAGAGACCCAGTACTTC	CATSRLGTSGRGETQYF
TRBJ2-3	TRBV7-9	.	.	TGTGCCAGCAGCTTAGCGGGGGGAAGCACAGGTACGCAGTATTTT	CASSLAGGSTGTQYF
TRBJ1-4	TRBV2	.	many	TGTGCCAGCAGTTTCTTTGACCGGGCTAATGAAAAACTGTTTTTT	CASSFFDRANEKLFF
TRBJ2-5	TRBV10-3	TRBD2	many	TGTGCCATCAGTGAGTCGGGGGGGGTTGAGACCCAGTACTTC	CAISESGGVETQYF
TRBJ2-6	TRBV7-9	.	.	TGTGCCAGCAGCCACTCCAGGGGGGGCAACGTCCTGACTTTC	CASSHSRGGNVLTF
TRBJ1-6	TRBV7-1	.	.	TGTGCCAGCAGCTCGGGACCCCATTCACCCCTCCACTTT	CASSSGPHSPLHF
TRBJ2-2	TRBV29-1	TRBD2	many	TGCTGTTTTAGGGGACTAAATACCGGGGAGCTGTTTTTT	CCFRGLNTGELFF
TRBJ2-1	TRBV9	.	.	TGTGCCAGCAGCGTAACGAGTGAGGCGGGTGAGCAGTTCTTC	CASSVTSEAGEQFF
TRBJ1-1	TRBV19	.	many	TGTGCCAGTAGTCAAATTCATGGGACTGAAGCTTTCTTT	CASSQIHGTEAFF
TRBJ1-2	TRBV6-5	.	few	TGTGCCAGCCGGGATTGGCCCTATGGCTACACCTTC	CASRDWPYGYTF
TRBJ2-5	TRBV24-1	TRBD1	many	TGTGCCACCAGTGATTGGACAGGGGGCAGGGAGACCCAGTACTTC	CATSDWTGGRETQYF
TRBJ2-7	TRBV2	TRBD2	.	TGTGCCAGCAGCCCTCGGCGGGGGGCCACCTACGAGCAGTACTTC	CASSPRRGATYEQYF
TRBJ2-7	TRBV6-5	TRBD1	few	TGTGCCAGCAGTGTAAGGGACAGGGGCTTCTACGAGCAGTACTTC	CASSVRDRGFYEQYF
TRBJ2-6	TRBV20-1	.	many	TGCAGTGCTAGAGCTACCGGGGCCAACGTCCTGACTTTC	CSARATGANVLTF
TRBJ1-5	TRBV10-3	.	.	TGTGCCAGCAGTGAAAGTTTCAGTAGCAATCAGCCCCAGCATTTT	CASSESFSSNQPQHF
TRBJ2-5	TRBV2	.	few	TGTGCCAGCACCAGGGGTAAAGGAGAGACCCAGTACTTC	CASTRGKGETQYF
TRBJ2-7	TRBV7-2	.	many	TGTGCCAGCAGCCTGGGTCCTGGGGGCCTCTACGAGCAGTACTTC	CASSLGPGGLYEQYF
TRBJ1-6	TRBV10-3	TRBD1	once	TGTGCCATCAGCCGGGAGCCGACAGGGGGTCCTAATTCACCCCTCCACTTT	CAISREPTGGPNSPLHF
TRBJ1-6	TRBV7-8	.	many	TGTGCCAGCAGCTTAGAACAGCTCTATAATTCACCCCTCCACTTT	CASSLEQLYNSPLHF
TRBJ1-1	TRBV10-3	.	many	TGTGCCATCAGTGAGTCTACCGGGGTACACACTGAAGCTTTCTTT	CAISESTGVHTEAFF
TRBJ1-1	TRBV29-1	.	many	TGCAGCGTTGAAGATCAAGTGAACACTGAAGCTTTCTTT	CSVEDQVNTEAFF
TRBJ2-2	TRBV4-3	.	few	TGCGCCAGCAGCCAATTAAACGACCGTGACACCGGGGAGCTGTTTTTT	CASSQLNDRDTGELFF
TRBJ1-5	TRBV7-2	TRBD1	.	TGTGCCAGCAGCTCCGGGACAGCAGGGTTTGTCGGCAATCAGCCCCAGCATTTT	CASSSGTAGFVGNQPQHF
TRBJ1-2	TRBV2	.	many	TGTGCCAGCAGTGAAGCGCTTGGAGGTTATGGCTACACCTTC	CASSEALGGYGYTF
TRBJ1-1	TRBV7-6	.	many	TGTGCCAGCAGCTCAACCCCGCCGAGGACCCTCATGAACACTGAAGCTTTCTTT	CASSSTPPRTLMNTEAFF
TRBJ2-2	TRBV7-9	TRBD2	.	TGTGCCAGCAGCTTTCCACTAGCGGGACGCACCGGGGAGCTGTTTTTT	CASSFPLAGRTGELFF
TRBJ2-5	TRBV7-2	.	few	TGTGCCAGCAGCTTAGAGTTTAGGGACCAGACCCAGTACTTC	CASSLEFRDQTQYF
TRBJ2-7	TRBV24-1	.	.	TGTGCCACCAGTGGGGGGCGGGACAGTATGTACTTC	CATSGGRDSMYF
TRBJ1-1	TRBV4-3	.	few	TGCGCCAGCAGCCAAGATCCTCCAGGCAGTCTCATCACTGAAGCTTTCTTT	CASSQDPPGSLITEAFF
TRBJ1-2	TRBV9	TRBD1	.	TGTGCCAGCAGCGGGGACAACCGGGACAGATTGGGCTATGGCTACACCTTC	CASSGDNRDRLGYGYTF
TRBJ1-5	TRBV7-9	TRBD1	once	TGTGCCAGCAGCCAAGGACAGGGGTCAACTAATCAGCCCCAGCATTTT	CASSQGQGSTNQPQHF
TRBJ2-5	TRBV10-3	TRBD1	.	TGTGCTAGAGTGACAGGGCAAGAGACCCAGTACTTC	CARVTGQETQYF
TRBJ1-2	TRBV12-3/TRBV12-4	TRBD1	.	TGTGCCAGCAGTCCCCTAGACAGGGGGAGCGGCTATGGCTACACCTTC	CASSPLDRGSGYGYTF
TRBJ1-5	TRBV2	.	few	TGTGCCAGCAGTGGGACGGGGTATAGCAATCAGCCCCAGCATTTT	CASSGTGYSNQPQHF